This TCR beta chain is from a study of T cell responses to AZD1222 COVID-19 vaccine. Unmatched junction bases numbered 5, after V lost 1 base and J lost 5 bases. The CDR3 totals 15 residues. Germline CDR1 KGHSH, CDR2 LQKENI. Only in-frame clones appear in the TCRdb table, and some are missing; sequencing was by immunoSEQ multiplex PCR. The sample holds fewer than 200,000 clones; about nine tenths are singletons and the top ten take around 1.7%. The chain uses TRBV18 and TRBJ2-5; 9 bases map to TRBD2. This sample comprised peripheral blood, obtained on day 0 of AZD1222 vaccination. The TCR sequence derives from an adult in good health. CDR3: CASSPLAGAEETQYF. Here the CDR3 DNA reads TGTGCCAGCTCACCACTAGCGGGGGCTGAGGAGACCCAGTACTTC.